The rows below give T cell receptor beta chains drawn from one sample of a study of B cell selection in AIRE deficiency. TCRdb's copy holds only in-frame clones and misses some; the assay was immunoSEQ multiplex PCR. The sample includes approximately 19,000 clones, approximately 97% of them seen just once. Sequencing used conventional CD4+ T cells sorted from PBMCs. The source is a human donor with AIRE deficiency. Each CDR3 is given with its conserved first and last residue. D genes are given only for firm matches. Size values are once, few and many counts, or a class for expanded clones, and some rows have none.

j_call: TRBJ1-2
clone_size: -
d_call: TRBD1
v_call: TRBV19
cdr3_nt: TGTGCCAGTAGTTCGCAAACAGGGGTTCATGGCTACACCTTC
cdr3_aa: CASSSQTGVHGYTF

j_call: TRBJ2-5
clone_size: -
d_call: -
v_call: TRBV4-2
cdr3_nt: TGTGCCAGCAGCCGGGGGGTAGGCGAGACCCAGTACTTC
cdr3_aa: CASSRGVGETQYF

j_call: TRBJ1-2
clone_size: -
d_call: -
v_call: TRBV29-1
cdr3_nt: TGCAGCGTTGATGGCATTGACAACTATGGCTACACCTTC
cdr3_aa: CSVDGIDNYGYTF

j_call: TRBJ2-7
clone_size: once
d_call: TRBD2
v_call: TRBV5-4
cdr3_nt: TGTGCCAGCAGCATAGCGGGAGTCTCCTACGAGCAGTACTTC
cdr3_aa: CASSIAGVSYEQYF

j_call: TRBJ2-2
clone_size: -
d_call: TRBD1
v_call: TRBV6-5
cdr3_nt: TGTGCCAGCAGTTCCGGGACAGGCCCCACCGGGGAGCTGTTTTTT
cdr3_aa: CASSSGTGPTGELFF

j_call: TRBJ2-3
clone_size: -
d_call: -
v_call: TRBV6-1
cdr3_nt: TGTGCCAGCAGTGAAGTCCTCCGCGCGCCAACGCAGTATTTT
cdr3_aa: CASSEVLRAPTQYF

j_call: TRBJ1-3
clone_size: -
d_call: -
v_call: TRBV14
cdr3_nt: TGTGCCAGCAGCCAAACAAGGTTTACTGCCGGAAACACCATATATTTT
cdr3_aa: CASSQTRFTAGNTIYF

j_call: TRBJ1-1
clone_size: -
d_call: TRBD1
v_call: TRBV7-3
cdr3_nt: TGTGCCAGCAGCTCCATATCAGGGGGCGACGCTTTCTTT
cdr3_aa: CASSSISGGDAFF

j_call: TRBJ2-2
clone_size: -
d_call: TRBD2
v_call: TRBV12-5
cdr3_nt: TGTGCTAGTGGTTTGGGACTAGCGGGCGACACCGGGGAGCTGTTTTTT
cdr3_aa: CASGLGLAGDTGELFF

j_call: TRBJ2-7
clone_size: -
d_call: -
v_call: TRBV21-1
cdr3_nt: TGTGCCAGCAGCAAATCCCCACTCCAGTACGAGCAGTACTTC
cdr3_aa: CASSKSPLQYEQYF

j_call: TRBJ2-7
clone_size: -
d_call: TRBD1
v_call: TRBV29-1
cdr3_nt: TGCAGCGTTGATGGACAGGGCGGGTCCTACGAGCAGTACTTC
cdr3_aa: CSVDGQGGSYEQYF

j_call: TRBJ2-7
clone_size: -
d_call: TRBD1
v_call: TRBV4-3
cdr3_nt: TGCGCCAGCAGCCAAGCATCGGGACAGGTCCTTTACGAGCAGTACTTC
cdr3_aa: CASSQASGQVLYEQYF

j_call: TRBJ2-3
clone_size: -
d_call: -
v_call: TRBV5-4
cdr3_nt: TGTGCCAGCAGCCCGCCCCCGGGCCACCCCACAGATACGCAGTATTTT
cdr3_aa: CASSPPPGHPTDTQYF

j_call: TRBJ1-2
clone_size: once
d_call: -
v_call: TRBV5-1
cdr3_nt: TGCGCCAGCAGCTTCTCAATATTCTATGGCTACACCTTC
cdr3_aa: CASSFSIFYGYTF

j_call: TRBJ2-3
clone_size: -
d_call: TRBD2
v_call: TRBV18
cdr3_nt: TGTGCCAGCTCACCTTACGGAAGCGCTAGCGGGAGCACAGATACGCAGTATTTT
cdr3_aa: CASSPYGSASGSTDTQYF

j_call: TRBJ2-7
clone_size: -
d_call: -
v_call: TRBV7-2
cdr3_nt: TGTGCCAGCAGCTTATCTGTCGGGAGTTACGAGCAGTACTTC
cdr3_aa: CASSLSVGSYEQYF

j_call: TRBJ2-2
clone_size: -
d_call: -
v_call: TRBV19
cdr3_nt: TGTGCCAGTAGAACAGGACAGAGCCTCACCGGGGAGCTGTTTTTT
cdr3_aa: CASRTGQSLTGELFF

j_call: TRBJ1-5
clone_size: -
d_call: -
v_call: TRBV7-2
cdr3_nt: TGTGCCAGCAGCTTAGAAAGGGCTCAGCCCCAGCATTTT
cdr3_aa: CASSLERAQPQHF

j_call: TRBJ1-3
clone_size: -
d_call: -
v_call: TRBV7-2
cdr3_nt: TGTGCCAGCAGCCTACTAGGCCCCGGAAACACCATATATTTT
cdr3_aa: CASSLLGPGNTIYF

j_call: TRBJ1-5
clone_size: -
d_call: -
v_call: TRBV18
cdr3_nt: TGTGCCAGCTCACCACTAGGGCGAGGCCAGCCCCAGCATTTT
cdr3_aa: CASSPLGRGQPQHF

j_call: TRBJ2-3
clone_size: -
d_call: -
v_call: TRBV5-5
cdr3_nt: TGTGCCAGCAGCTTGGTCGGGGGGCGACATACGCAGTATTTT
cdr3_aa: CASSLVGGRHTQYF

j_call: TRBJ2-2
clone_size: -
d_call: -
v_call: TRBV2
cdr3_nt: TGTGCCAGCAGTGAAACCCGAGGGGAGACCGGGGAGCTGTTTTTT
cdr3_aa: CASSETRGETGELFF

j_call: TRBJ2-7
clone_size: -
d_call: TRBD1
v_call: TRBV18
cdr3_nt: TGTGCCAGCTCTTCCAACTCCGGGACAGGGGGCGGTCAAGTCCACGAGCAGTACTTC
cdr3_aa: CASSSNSGTGGGQVHEQYF

j_call: TRBJ1-1
clone_size: -
d_call: TRBD1
v_call: TRBV7-8
cdr3_nt: TGTGCCAGCAGCCCTCGGGACAGTCAAATGAACACTGAAGCTTTCTTT
cdr3_aa: CASSPRDSQMNTEAFF

j_call: TRBJ2-1
clone_size: -
d_call: TRBD2
v_call: TRBV5-1
cdr3_nt: TGCGCCAGCAGAGGCACTAGCGGGATCAGCTCCTACAATGAGCAGTTCTTC
cdr3_aa: CASRGTSGISSYNEQFF

j_call: TRBJ2-1
clone_size: -
d_call: TRBD2
v_call: TRBV4-3
cdr3_nt: TGCGCCAGCAGGCAAATTCTAGCGGGACCCTACAATGAGCAGTTCTTC
cdr3_aa: CASRQILAGPYNEQFF

j_call: TRBJ2-2
clone_size: -
d_call: TRBD1
v_call: TRBV2
cdr3_nt: TGTGCCAGCAGGGGAAACAGGGGCCCTAACACCGGGGAGCTGTTTTTT
cdr3_aa: CASRGNRGPNTGELFF

j_call: TRBJ2-5
clone_size: -
d_call: TRBD2
v_call: TRBV19
cdr3_nt: TGTGCCAGTAGTATAGTAGGGCTAGCGGGCCGGGAGACCCAGTACTTC
cdr3_aa: CASSIVGLAGRETQYF

j_call: TRBJ2-1
clone_size: -
d_call: TRBD2
v_call: TRBV11-1
cdr3_nt: TGTGCCAGCAGCTCCTACCGCGGGGGTGAGCAGTTCTTC
cdr3_aa: CASSSYRGGEQFF

j_call: TRBJ2-5
clone_size: -
d_call: -
v_call: TRBV11-2
cdr3_nt: TGTGCCAGCAGCTTAATGCAGGGGAAGGAGACCCAGTACTTC
cdr3_aa: CASSLMQGKETQYF

j_call: TRBJ1-1
clone_size: -
d_call: -
v_call: TRBV14
cdr3_nt: TGTGCCAGCAGCCACGACTCGGGAGCTTTCTTT
cdr3_aa: CASSHDSGAFF

j_call: TRBJ2-4
clone_size: once
d_call: -
v_call: TRBV5-1
cdr3_nt: TGCGCCAGCAGCTTGGCACGGGGCGGAAAAAACATTCAGTACTTC
cdr3_aa: CASSLARGGKNIQYF

j_call: TRBJ2-1
clone_size: -
d_call: TRBD2
v_call: TRBV7-2
cdr3_nt: TGTGCCAGCAGCTCAGGACTAGCGGGGGCCTGGAGCTCCTACAATGAGCAGTTCTTC
cdr3_aa: CASSSGLAGAWSSYNEQFF

j_call: TRBJ1-1
clone_size: once
d_call: -
v_call: TRBV11-3
cdr3_nt: TGTGCCAGCAGCCTTTTGGGTACTGAAGCTTTCTTT
cdr3_aa: CASSLLGTEAFF

j_call: TRBJ1-2
clone_size: once
d_call: TRBD1
v_call: TRBV6-4
cdr3_nt: TGTGCCAGCAGTAAACAGCCGGGACAGGGGAGTTTGTTTGGCTACACCTTC
cdr3_aa: CASSKQPGQGSLFGYTF

j_call: TRBJ2-2
clone_size: -
d_call: TRBD2
v_call: TRBV6-6
cdr3_nt: TGTGCCAGCAGTACCACTAGCGGGGGTATGGCCGGGGAGCTGTTTTTT
cdr3_aa: CASSTTSGGMAGELFF

j_call: TRBJ1-2
clone_size: -
d_call: -
v_call: TRBV29-1
cdr3_nt: TGCAGCGCTGCGGACAGCAGCAGCGCGCTCTATGGCTACACCTTC
cdr3_aa: CSAADSSSALYGYTF

j_call: TRBJ2-7
clone_size: -
d_call: -
v_call: TRBV11-3
cdr3_nt: TGTGCCAGCAGCTCCTTTACAGGGATGGAGCAGTACTTC
cdr3_aa: CASSSFTGMEQYF

j_call: TRBJ2-7
clone_size: once
d_call: TRBD2
v_call: TRBV9
cdr3_nt: TGTGCCAGCAGCCTCAAAACTAGCGACGGAACCTACGAGCAGTACTTC
cdr3_aa: CASSLKTSDGTYEQYF

j_call: TRBJ1-3
clone_size: -
d_call: -
v_call: TRBV7-2
cdr3_nt: TGTGCCAGCAGCCCTGGGGGGAGCAGAAACACCATATATTTT
cdr3_aa: CASSPGGSRNTIYF

j_call: TRBJ2-1
clone_size: -
d_call: TRBD2
v_call: TRBV9
cdr3_nt: TGTGCCAGCAGCGTTGCGGGAGACTCCTACAATGAGCAGTTCTTC
cdr3_aa: CASSVAGDSYNEQFF

j_call: TRBJ1-1
clone_size: -
d_call: -
v_call: TRBV11-3
cdr3_nt: TGTGCCAGCAGCTTAGGTTTCGCGGTGAACACTGAAGCTTTCTTT
cdr3_aa: CASSLGFAVNTEAFF

j_call: TRBJ2-5
clone_size: -
d_call: -
v_call: TRBV28
cdr3_nt: TGTGCCAGCAGTTTCGGGGGTAGCATGGAGACCCAGTACTTC
cdr3_aa: CASSFGGSMETQYF

j_call: TRBJ2-1
clone_size: -
d_call: -
v_call: TRBV2
cdr3_nt: TGTGCCAGCAGTTACATAAGCGGGGAGCAGTTCTTC
cdr3_aa: CASSYISGEQFF

j_call: TRBJ1-4
clone_size: -
d_call: -
v_call: TRBV28
cdr3_nt: TGTGCCAGCAATCTGGGGGGTATTGAAAAACTGTTTTTT
cdr3_aa: CASNLGGIEKLFF

j_call: TRBJ1-4
clone_size: -
d_call: -
v_call: TRBV5-1
cdr3_nt: TGCGCCAGCAGCTTGATTCCTGGTGGGGGAAATGAAAAACTGTTTTTT
cdr3_aa: CASSLIPGGGNEKLFF

j_call: TRBJ2-7
clone_size: -
d_call: -
v_call: TRBV7-2
cdr3_nt: TGTGCCAGCAGCTTCAGGAGAATACGGGCCTACGAGCAGTACTTC
cdr3_aa: CASSFRRIRAYEQYF

j_call: TRBJ1-1
clone_size: -
d_call: TRBD1
v_call: TRBV29-1
cdr3_nt: TGCAGCGTTCGACAGGGACCGATGAACACTGAAGCTTTCTTT
cdr3_aa: CSVRQGPMNTEAFF

j_call: TRBJ1-2
clone_size: once
d_call: TRBD1
v_call: TRBV5-4
cdr3_nt: TGTGCCAGCAGCGCCGGACAGGGGGACTATGGCTACACCTTC
cdr3_aa: CASSAGQGDYGYTF

j_call: TRBJ2-3
clone_size: -
d_call: -
v_call: TRBV5-1
cdr3_nt: TGCGCCAGCTCCGGGGGAGCGGGCCCCTTTGACACAGATACGCAGTATTTT
cdr3_aa: CASSGGAGPFDTDTQYF

j_call: TRBJ2-3
clone_size: -
d_call: -
v_call: TRBV7-3
cdr3_nt: TGTGCCAGCAGCTTAACGAGGACGCCAGATACGCAGTATTTT
cdr3_aa: CASSLTRTPDTQYF

j_call: TRBJ2-3
clone_size: once
d_call: TRBD2
v_call: TRBV28
cdr3_nt: TGTGCCAGCAGTTTATCCGGGGGGGTTAGCACAGATACGCAGTATTTT
cdr3_aa: CASSLSGGVSTDTQYF

j_call: TRBJ2-3
clone_size: -
d_call: -
v_call: TRBV11-3
cdr3_nt: TGTGCCAGCAGCTTAGAGAGGGGGGATACGCAGTATTTT
cdr3_aa: CASSLERGDTQYF

j_call: TRBJ2-7
clone_size: -
d_call: -
v_call: TRBV7-2
cdr3_nt: TGTGCCAGCAGCTTAGACGGGGGCCCCTTCTACGAGCAGTACTTC
cdr3_aa: CASSLDGGPFYEQYF

j_call: TRBJ1-2
clone_size: -
d_call: TRBD1
v_call: TRBV7-9
cdr3_nt: TGTGCCAGCAGCTCGGGACAGGGGTTTGGTGTCGATGGCTACACCTTC
cdr3_aa: CASSSGQGFGVDGYTF

j_call: TRBJ2-1
clone_size: -
d_call: -
v_call: TRBV5-1
cdr3_nt: TGCGCCAGTTCCCCAGGGGCAGGTTTGTACAATGAGCAGTTCTTC
cdr3_aa: CASSPGAGLYNEQFF

j_call: TRBJ2-3
clone_size: -
d_call: -
v_call: TRBV4-2
cdr3_nt: TGTGCCAGCAGCCAAGCGGGGAGATTCACAGATACGCAGTATTTT
cdr3_aa: CASSQAGRFTDTQYF